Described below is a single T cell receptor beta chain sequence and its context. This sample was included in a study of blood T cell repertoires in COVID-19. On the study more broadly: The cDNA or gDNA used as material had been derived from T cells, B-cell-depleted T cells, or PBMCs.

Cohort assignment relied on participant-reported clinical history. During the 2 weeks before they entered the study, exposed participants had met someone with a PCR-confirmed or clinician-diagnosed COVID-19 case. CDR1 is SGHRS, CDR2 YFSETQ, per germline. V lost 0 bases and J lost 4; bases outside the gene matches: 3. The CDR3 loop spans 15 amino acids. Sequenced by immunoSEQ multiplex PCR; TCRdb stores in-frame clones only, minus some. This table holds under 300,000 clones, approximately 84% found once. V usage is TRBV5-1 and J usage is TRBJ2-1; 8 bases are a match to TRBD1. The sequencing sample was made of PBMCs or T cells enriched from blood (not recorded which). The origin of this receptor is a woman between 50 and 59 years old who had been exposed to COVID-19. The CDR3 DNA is TGCGCCAGCAGCTTGGGGGACAGGACATACAATGAGCAGTTCTTC. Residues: CASSLGDRTYNEQFF.